The sequence of this TCR beta chain was determined in a study of T cell repertoires in cytomegalovirus infection. Across the study: Public TCR beta signatures indicated both CMV infection and matching HLA type.

The ends lost 5 bases at V and 10 bases at J; junction bases unmatched: 16. The CDR3 is made up of 16 amino acids. Germline assignment: CDR1 MDHEN and CDR2 SYDVKM. Of note for this clonotype: The antigen remains unidentified.

Findings and caveats of the study: Frequencies of public TCR beta families were cumulated, and this identified carriers of CMV plus the relevant HLA. CMV-specific TCR beta clonotypes restricted by HLA-C were the ones dominating the ex vivo response.

Via MiXCR, TCRdb re-called the reads, giving one row per CDR3 protein. The sample lists over 100,000 distinct CDR3 sequences; 10% were seen once. The J gene is TRBJ1-5, the V gene TRBV28; 8 bases are shared with TRBD1. Material: PBMCs, sequenced either directly or after in vitro stimulation (not recorded which). The source of this sequence is a human donor in good health (CMV status not recorded). Some clones in this sample may be carry-over from other donors' samples. The CDR3 sequence: CASSPRRTGPFFPQHF. The CDR3 DNA reads TGTGCCAGCAGTCCACGACGGACAGGGCCTTTTTTTCCCCAGCATTTT.